The clone carrying this T cell receptor (beta chain) was seen more than once but under ten times. The source of the sample is a study of blood T cell repertoires in COVID-19. Sequenced by immunoSEQ multiplex PCR; TCRdb stores in-frame clones only, minus some. The sample has 150,000 to 200,000 clones, over 75% seen once. CDR1 and CDR2 (germline): KGHSH, LQKENI. V dropped 6 bases and J dropped 7 bases, with 15 bases sitting between them. CDR3 length equals 14 residues. The receptor comes from a woman in her sixties or seventies with acute or convalescent COVID-19. The sequenced sample consisted of peripheral blood. The chain recombines TRBV18 with TRBJ1-4; D not certain. The CDR3 sequence is CASSPGPPSEKLFF. The CDR3 DNA reads as TGTGCCAGCTCCCCGGGTCCGCCGAGTGAAAAACTGTTTTTT. Filled out from reference TRBV18 and TRBJ1-4, the complete variable domain reads NAGVMQNPRHLVRRRGQEARLRCSPMKGHSHVYWYRQLPEEGLKFMVYLQKENIIDESGMPKERFSAEFPKEGPSILRIQQVVRGDSAAYFCASSPGPPSEKLFFGSGTQLSVL.